These 22 T cell receptor beta chains were all obtained from the same sample, sequenced in a study of technical replicates of blood from four donors. Measured with immunoSEQ multiplex PCR; TCRdb has only the in-frame clones, and not every one. The sample lists 65,000 to 80,000 clones, around 96% occurring once. The sample comprised T cells isolated from PBMCs. The receptors were gathered from a human donor in good health.

The rearrangement joins TRBV4-2 to TRBJ2-3, with D unclear. The CDR3 loop spans 14 amino acids. V lost 1 base to trimming and J lost 2 bases, with 7 bases between them. Germline CDR1 and CDR2: LGHNA and YNFKEQ. The CDR3 DNA sequence: TGTGCCAGCAGCCAAGTAACGGTCACAGATACGCAGTATTTT. This gives the protein CASSQVTVTDTQYF.

V usage is TRBV9 and J usage is TRBJ1-1, with D possibly matching TRBD1 (5 bases). CDR1 is SGDLS, CDR2 YYNGEE, per germline. Trimming pared 0 bases from V and 3 bases from J, leaving 9 bases between. The CDR3 runs to 14 residues. The CDR3 loop reads CASSVGGRDTEAFF. The CDR3 DNA sequence: TGTGCCAGCAGCGTAGGGGGGAGGGACACTGAAGCTTTCTTT. Full variable domain (missing parts from reference TRBV9 and TRBJ1-1): DSGVTQTPKHLITATGQRVTLRCSPRSGDLSVYWYQQSLDQGLQFLIQYYNGEERAKGNILERFSAQQFPDLHSELNLSSLELGDSALYFCASSVGGRDTEAFFGQGTRLTVV.

The chain recombines TRBV30 with TRBJ1-3, with TRBD1 as a possible D gene (5 bases). The CDR3 has 14 residues. Trimming pared 0 bases from V and 1 base from J, leaving 7 bases between. CDR1 and CDR2 from the germline V gene are GTSNPN and SVGIG (reference sequence). CDR3 coding DNA: TGTGCCTGGAGTGTGGGGACTTCTGGAAACACCATATATTTT. It yields the protein CAWSVGTSGNTIYF.

This chain uses TRBV28 with TRBJ2-7; D uncertain. Trimming left V 4 bases short and J 6 bases short, with 10 bases between. CDR3 size: 12 residues. CDR1 MDHEN and CDR2 SYDVKM come from the germline V gene. Here the CDR3 DNA reads TGTGCCAGCAGTTCCTCCTCCCTCGAGCAGTACTTC. This sequence encodes CASSSSSLEQYF.

The chain is built from TRBV29-1 and TRBJ2-2; a weak D match, TRBD1 (6 bases). The CDR3 is made up of 16 amino acids. Germline CDR1 and CDR2: SQVTM and ANQGSEA. Trimming cost V 5 bases and J 2 bases, with 18 bases left between them. Written as DNA, the CDR3 is TGCAGCGTTATAGTTAATGACAGGTTCAACACCGGGGAGCTGTTTTTT. It specifies CSVIVNDRFNTGELFF.

This chain links TRBV5-6 with TRBJ2-7; 16 bases line up with TRBD2. Germline V lookup: CDR1 SGHDT, CDR2 YYEEEE. V trimming: 4 bases; J trimming: 2 bases; junction bases outside the gene matches: 3. CDR3 length: 16 amino acids. The CDR3 nucleotides are TGTGCCAGCAGCCCCGGGACTAGCGGGAGGGCCTACGAGCAGTACTTC. It encodes CASSPGTSGRAYEQYF. The full variable domain, completed using reference TRBV5-6 and TRBJ2-7, is DAGVTQSPTHLIKTRGQQVTLRCSPKSGHDTVSWYQQALGQGPQFIFQYYEEEERQRGNFPDRFSGHQFPNYSSELNVNALLLGDSALYLCASSPGTSGRAYEQYFGPGTRLTVT.

The rearrangement joins TRBV11-2 to TRBJ2-3; 11 nucleotides line up with TRBD2. CDR3 length equals 15 residues. J lost 3 bases, V lost 2 bases, and 1 base had no gene match. CDR1 is SGHAT and CDR2 is FQNNGV in the germline V gene. CDR3 protein: CASSLLAGGTDTQYF. The CDR3, as DNA: TGTGCCAGCAGCTTACTAGCGGGAGGTACAGATACGCAGTATTTT.

V and J are TRBV7-9 and TRBJ1-1; D gene uncertain. Germline CDR1 is SEHNR and CDR2 is FQNEAQ (reference sequence). CDR3 length equals 13 residues. Trimming took 5 bases from V and 1 from J, leaving 8 bases between them. The DNA for the CDR3 is TGTGCCAGCAGCCATTACAAGAACACTGAAGCTTTCTTT. This gives the protein CASSHYKNTEAFF.

The V gene is TRBV11-3, the J gene TRBJ2-1; TRBD2 agrees at 8 bases. Germline V gives CDR1 SGHNT, CDR2 YENEEA. The CDR3 length is 14 residues. V shed 3 bases, J shed 5 bases, and the junction held 3 bases outside the gene matches. CDR3 in DNA: TGTGCCAGCAGCTTGGGACTAGAGGACAATGAGCAGTTCTTC. Translation gives CASSLGLEDNEQFF.

The gene calls are TRBV27 and TRBJ2-7; tentative D call: TRBD2 (7 bases). The CDR3 is 14 amino acids. Germline V gene sequence: CDR1 MNHEY, CDR2 SMNVEV (reference sequence). V was cut by 7 bases and J by 4 bases, with 17 bases left in between. Here the CDR3 reads CASTFRRGGYEQYF. CDR3 DNA: TGTGCCAGCACTTTTAGGAGGGGGGGGTACGAGCAGTACTTC.

This chain joins TRBV9 and TRBJ2-5, with D tentatively TRBD2 (6 bases). Trimming shortened V by 0 bases and J by 0 bases, and 12 bases separated the two germline ends. Looked up from germline, CDR1 is SGDLS and CDR2 is YYNGEE. The CDR3 spans 16 residues. The chain's CDR3 is CASSVGGGVNQETQYF. In DNA form, the CDR3 reads TGTGCCAGCAGCGTAGGAGGAGGGGTTAACCAAGAGACCCAGTACTTC. The full variable domain, in which reference TRBV9 and TRBJ2-5 provide the parts outside the CDR3, is DSGVTQTPKHLITATGQRVTLRCSPRSGDLSVYWYQQSLDQGLQFLIQYYNGEERAKGNILERFSAQQFPDLHSELNLSSLELGDSALYFCASSVGGGVNQETQYFGPGTRLLVL.

The chain joins TRBV7-3 to TRBJ1-1; tentatively, D is TRBD1 (5 bases). V lost 6 bases, J lost 1 base, and 12 bases lay in between. CDR1 and CDR2 from the germline V gene are SGHTA and FQGTGA. The CDR3 has 14 residues. CDR3 loop: CASSLQGANTEAFF. The CDR3, as DNA: TGTGCCAGCAGTCTACAAGGGGCGAACACTGAAGCTTTCTTT.

The V gene is TRBV18, the J gene TRBJ2-7, with 8 bases that match TRBD1. J was trimmed by 5 bases and V by 5 bases; bases with no gene match: 11. The germline V gene encodes CDR1 KGHSH and CDR2 LQKENI. The CDR3 loop spans 15 amino acids. The CDR3 sequence is CASSYQGQGADEQYF. The CDR3 bases are TGTGCCAGCTCATACCAAGGACAGGGTGCGGACGAGCAGTACTTC.

The chain combines TRBV27 with TRBJ2-7; 7 bases match TRBD1. Germline assignment: CDR1 MNHEY and CDR2 SMNVEV (reference sequence). Trimming at V came to 3 bases and at J to 1 base, leaving 3 bases not matched to a gene. The length of the CDR3 is 14 residues. CDR3 protein: CASSLGQLSYEQYF. Here the CDR3 DNA reads TGTGCCAGCAGTTTGGGACAGTTATCCTACGAGCAGTACTTC.

V is TRBV6-1 and J is TRBJ2-1; D gene uncertain. V shed 3 bases and J shed 1 base, with 7 bases lying between them. The germline V gene has CDR1 MNHNS and CDR2 SASEGT. The CDR3 has 14 residues. DNA for the CDR3: TGTGCCAGCAGTGACTATCATTCCTACAATGAGCAGTTCTTC. Its protein product is CASSDYHSYNEQFF.

The V gene is TRBV4-3, the J gene TRBJ2-7; D not certain. The germline gives CDR1 LGHNA, CDR2 YSLEER. CDR3 length: 15 amino acids. Trimming took off 2 bases at V and 2 bases at J, with 13 bases between the two ends. This chain's CDR3 is CASSQIPPGTYEQYF. CDR3 bases: TGCGCCAGCAGCCAAATACCTCCGGGTACCTACGAGCAGTACTTC.

The CDR3 bases are TGTGCCAGTAACGGGAGGGACCTTGACTTCTATGGCTACACCTTC. Its translation: CASNGRDLDFYGYTF. V is TRBV19 and J is TRBJ1-2; tentatively, D is TRBD1 (5 bases). V gave up 7 bases and J gave up 4 bases, with 19 bases separating them. Germline V CDR1 and CDR2: LNHDA, SQIVND (reference sequence). The CDR3 runs 15 residues. The full variable domain, with the rest looked up from reference TRBV19 and TRBJ1-2, is DGGITQSPKYLFRKEGQNVTLSCEQNLNHDAMYWYRQDPGQGLRLIYYSQIVNDFQKGDIAEGYSVSREKKESFPLTVTSAQKNPTAFYLCASNGRDLDFYGYTFGSGTRLTVV.

This chain links TRBV4-1 with TRBJ1-2, with 7 bases that match TRBD1. CDR1 MGHRA and CDR2 YSYEKL come from the germline V gene. The CDR3 is 14 amino acids. Trimming took 1 base from V and 4 from J; bases not matched to a gene: 3. As DNA, the CDR3 is TGCGCCAGCAGCCAAGCGACAGGGACCTATGGCTACACCTTC. It is translated as CASSQATGTYGYTF.

The J gene is TRBJ2-7, the V gene TRBV6-5; D is undetermined. Germline values: CDR1 MNHEY, CDR2 SVGAGI. This CDR3 comprises 15 residues. The V and J ends lost 0 bases and 2 bases respectively, with 11 bases between them. The CDR3 protein is CASSYSRVLTYEQYF. In DNA form, the CDR3 reads TGTGCCAGCAGTTACTCCCGGGTGCTAACCTACGAGCAGTACTTC.

V and J are TRBV30 and TRBJ2-3; 10 nucleotides align to TRBD2. V shed 0 bases, J shed 4 bases, and the junction held 1 base outside the gene matches. In germline, CDR1 is GTSNPN, CDR2 SVGIG (reference sequence). The CDR3 covers 14 residues. The CDR3 DNA sequence: TGTGCCTGGAGTGTAGCGGGAGGGTCAGATACGCAGTATTTT. It specifies CAWSVAGGSDTQYF.

V and J are TRBV27 and TRBJ1-2; D perhaps matches TRBD1 (6 bases). Deletions cut 5 bases from V and 7 bases from J, with 11 bases between. Germline V gene sequence: CDR1 MNHEY, CDR2 SMNVEV (reference sequence). This CDR3 is 12 amino acids long. CDR3 amino acids: CASSQQGAGYTF. CDR3 nucleotides: TGTGCCAGCAGTCAACAGGGTGCTGGCTACACCTTC.

CDR3 DNA sequence: TGTGCCAGCAGTGTACCCCCTAGCGGGATACAGAACACCGGGGAGCTGTTTTTT. This gives the protein CASSVPPSGIQNTGELFF. J is TRBJ2-2 and V is TRBV2; 9 nucleotides line up with TRBD2. J gave up 1 base and V 4 bases, and 10 bases lay outside the gene matches. Germline V gives CDR1 SNHLY, CDR2 FYNNEI. The length of the CDR3 is 18 residues.